This passage covers 20 T cell receptor beta chains from one sample sequenced in a study of shared T cell receptors in the human thymus (dated by TCRdb to about 2021). Libraries were made using the immunoSEQ multiplex PCR assay. This is the immuneACCESS table as TCRdb keeps it, with only in-frame sequences that have V and J called. A part of the clones is gone; compared with another copy, unresolved V genes explain less than half, and the rest is unexplained. This sample has about 660,000 clones in its table, and roughly 90% of those were observed once. Together, the top ten hold approximately 0.01% of the sample. Separately, the same data were catalogued under a study of human thymus T cells.

The specimen sequenced was thymocytes. The receptors were gathered from a boy under two years old with a congenital heart defect. Donor details come from another sample of the same person, matched by shared clones.

V is TRBV5-5 and J is TRBJ1-3, with TRBD1 matching 7 bases. The CDR3 extends over 16 amino acids. The J segment lost 2 bases and the V segment lost 3 bases, leaving 8 bases of the junction unmatched. Germline V gene data show CDR1 as SGHKS and CDR2 as YYEKEE (reference sequence). The CDR3 DNA follows: TGTGCCAGCAGCTCCTCTGGGACAGCCACTGGAAACACCATATATTTT. It encodes CASSSSGTATGNTIYF.

This clone has just a few counts. V gene TRBV28 combines with J gene TRBJ2-3; 13 bases fit TRBD2. The germline V gene encodes CDR1 MDHEN and CDR2 SYDVKM. Unmatched junction bases numbered 5, after V lost 2 bases and J lost 6 bases. The CDR3 is 16 residues long. The CDR3 DNA reads as TGTGCCAGCAGTTTAGTTGGACTAGCGGGAGTGGATACGCAGTATTTT. Translated, it gives CASSLVGLAGVDTQYF.

The V gene is TRBV15, the J gene TRBJ2-2; D may be TRBD1 (6 bases). V lost 0 bases, J lost 3 bases, and 8 bases lay in between. CDR1 is LNHNV and CDR2 is YYDKDF in the germline V gene (reference sequence). CDR3 length: 15 residues. The CDR3 region has the DNA TGTGCCACCAGCAGAGACAGGGGAGACACCGGGGAGCTGTTTTTT. The encoded protein is CATSRDRGDTGELFF.

This clone occurred a few times. J is TRBJ2-4 and V is TRBV4-1; a weak D match, TRBD2 (6 bases). V was clipped by 4 bases and J by 6 bases, with 16 bases between them. Germline CDR1 MGHRA, CDR2 YSYEKL. The CDR3 is 15 residues long. The CDR3 is CASSPPRGGGNIQYF. The CDR3 nucleotides are TGCGCCAGCAGCCCCCCGCGGGGAGGAGGAAACATTCAGTACTTC.

The rearrangement uses TRBV6-1 and TRBJ2-7; tentatively, D is TRBD1 (5 bases). The V end was cut by 2 bases, the J end by 6 bases, with 20 bases between. Germline V gives CDR1 MNHNS, CDR2 SASEGT. The CDR3 covers 16 residues. CDR3 coding DNA: TGTGCCAGCAGTGAAAGAGTCGCCAGGGTTGGCGGCGAGCAGTACTTC. Its protein product is CASSERVARVGGEQYF.

J is TRBJ2-1 and V is TRBV2, with D possibly being TRBD2 (5 bases). Germline V lookup: CDR1 SNHLY, CDR2 FYNNEI. Trimming shortened V by 3 bases and J by 2 bases, and 14 bases separated the two germline ends. The CDR3 is made up of 16 amino acids. CDR3 sequence (DNA): TGTGCCAGCAGTGATCGTAACCTCGGGACCTACAATGAGCAGTTCTTC. Translating it yields CASSDRNLGTYNEQFF.

The count of this clone is one. This chain links TRBV29-1 with TRBJ2-3; maybe TRBD1 (5 bases). CDR1 SQVTM and CDR2 ANQGSEA come from the germline V gene. V gave up 2 bases and J gave up 0 bases, with 36 bases separating them. This CDR3 has 23 amino acids. CDR3 sequence: CSVENLRAEPLRAGHPSTDTQYF. The CDR3 region has the DNA TGCAGCGTTGAAAATTTAAGGGCGGAACCTCTTAGGGCAGGACACCCTAGCACAGATACGCAGTATTTT.

The chain uses TRBV9 and TRBJ2-7; 8 nucleotides agree with TRBD2. Trimming removed 1 base from V and 3 bases from J; junction bases left unmatched: 6. This CDR3 region has 15 residues. Germline-derived CDR1 and CDR2 are SGDLS and YYNGEE. The CDR3 DNA follows: TGTGCCAGCAGCGTAAGCGGGAGCCCGCACTACGAGCAGTACTTC. Translating it yields CASSVSGSPHYEQYF.

The genes are TRBV19 and TRBJ2-3; TRBD2 matches at 8 bases. Germline V gives CDR1 LNHDA, CDR2 SQIVND (reference sequence). The junction had 7 bases not matched to a gene; V was cut back by 3 bases and J by 2 bases. CDR3 length equals 16 residues. The CDR3 region is CASSMGTGGHTDTQYF. CDR3 DNA sequence: TGTGCCAGTAGTATGGGAACGGGAGGGCACACAGATACGCAGTATTTT. The whole variable domain, filled in from reference TRBV19 and TRBJ2-3, reads DGGITQSPKYLFRKEGQNVTLSCEQNLNHDAMYWYRQDPGQGLRLIYYSQIVNDFQKGDIAEGYSVSREKKESFPLTVTSAQKNPTAFYLCASSMGTGGHTDTQYFGPGTRLTVL.

About this clone: This same CDR3 is encoded by further DNA sequences in the sample. The rearrangement joins TRBV15 to TRBJ2-7, with D hard to call. Deletions cut 1 base from V and 3 bases from J, with 13 bases between. The germline V gene encodes CDR1 LNHNV and CDR2 YYDKDF (reference sequence). This CDR3 spans 15 amino acids. The CDR3 nucleotides read TGTGCCACCAGCAGAGGAGGCAGCGCCAGCTACGAGCAGTACTTC. Its protein is CATSRGGSASYEQYF.

This clone occurred once. The V call is TRBV4-1, the J call TRBJ1-1, with TRBD1 matching over 7 bases. Trimming removed 3 bases from V and 5 bases from J; junction bases left unmatched: 15. Germline V gives CDR1 MGHRA, CDR2 YSYEKL. There are 17 residues in the CDR3. The CDR3, as DNA: TGCGCCAGCAGCCACCCAAGTCTACAGGGGAAAAGGACTGAAGCTTTCTTT. Its protein is CASSHPSLQGKRTEAFF.

The CDR3 bases are TGTGCCAGCAGCCACAGGGCAGGGGAATCGTCCTACGAGCAGTACTTC. As protein: CASSHRAGESSYEQYF. The chain has TRBV11-2 and TRBJ2-7; the D gene is possibly TRBD1 (6 bases). Germline lookup yields CDR1 SGHAT and CDR2 FQNNGV. The V end lost 5 bases, the J end lost 1 base, and 18 bases lay between the germline ends. This CDR3 has 16 residues. Together with reference TRBV11-2 and TRBJ2-7, the CDR3 gives the full variable domain: EAGVAQSPRYKIIEKRQSVAFWCNPISGHATLYWYQQILGQGPKLLIQFQNNGVVDDSQLPKDRFSAERLKGVDSTLKIQPAKLEDSAVYLCASSHRAGESSYEQYFGPGTRLTVT.

In nucleotides, the CDR3 is TGTGCCAGCAGCACGAGGGGGTACGAGCAGTACTTC. Protein sequence: CASSTRGYEQYF. The chain uses TRBV11-3 and TRBJ2-7, with a weak D call TRBD1 (6 bases). The CDR3 has 12 residues. The V end was cut by 5 bases, the J end by 4 bases, with 9 bases between. Germline V CDR1 and CDR2: SGHNT, YENEEA.

This chain links TRBV6-1 with TRBJ2-4; D perhaps matches TRBD1 (5 bases). There are 17 residues in the CDR3. Germline CDR1 MNHNS, CDR2 SASEGT. Trimming cost V 1 base and J 0 bases, with 13 bases left between them. The CDR3 loop reads CASSEVDSTIAKNIQYF. The CDR3 nucleotides read TGTGCCAGCAGTGAAGTAGACAGCACGATAGCCAAAAACATTCAGTACTTC.

This chain joins TRBV18 and TRBJ1-3; no clear D gene. Between the trimmed V and J ends, which lost 2 bases and 0 bases, there was a span of 8 bases. CDR1 and CDR2 (germline): KGHSH, LQKENI. The CDR3 has 15 residues. CDR3 nucleotides: TGTGCCAGCTCACCATTGCCACACTCTGGAAACACCATATATTTT. Encoded protein: CASSPLPHSGNTIYF.

This clone appeared a single time. V gene TRBV9 combines with J gene TRBJ2-2; TRBD2 might be the D (6 bases). Germline CDR1 and CDR2: SGDLS and YYNGEE. The V end lost 0 bases, the J end lost 3 bases, and 9 bases lay between the germline ends. The CDR3 totals 15 residues. The CDR3 loop is CASSVEWGDTGELFF. The CDR3 bases are TGTGCCAGCAGCGTAGAATGGGGGGACACCGGGGAGCTGTTTTTT.

The genes are TRBV5-6 and TRBJ2-1, with TRBD2 identical over 9 bases. The V gene's germline CDR1 is SGHDT and CDR2 YYEEEE. This CDR3 is 16 amino acids long. The ends lost 4 bases at V and 7 bases at J; junction bases unmatched: 12. CDR3 region: CASSIIGTSLINEQFF. DNA for the CDR3: TGTGCCAGCAGCATTATCGGGACTAGCTTAATTAATGAGCAGTTCTTC.

This clone was seen only once. The chain has TRBV14 and TRBJ2-1, with 12 nucleotides matching TRBD2. CDR1 and CDR2 from the germline V gene are SGHDN and FVKESK. The CDR3 sequence is 17 residues long. Trimming took 4 bases from V and 0 from J; bases not matched to a gene: 4. CDR3 nucleotides: TGTGCCAGCAGCCGAGGACTAGCGGGACCCTCCTACAATGAGCAGTTCTTC. This encodes CASSRGLAGPSYNEQFF.

The chain employs TRBV5-1 and TRBJ2-7, with 8 bases matching TRBD2. The V gene end was trimmed by 0 bases and the J gene end by 4 bases; junction bases not matched to a gene: 6. CDR1 is SGHRS and CDR2 is YFSETQ in the germline V gene. The CDR3 spans 15 residues. CDR3 in amino acids: CASSLVGGRRYEQYF. The CDR3 DNA reads as TGCGCCAGCAGCTTGGTGGGCGGGAGGAGGTACGAGCAGTACTTC.

The chain couples TRBV27 to TRBJ2-3; 14 positions match TRBD2. After removal of 5 bases from V and 6 bases from J, the junction contained 10 bases not matched to a gene. This CDR3 region has 17 residues. Germline values: CDR1 MNHEY, CDR2 SMNVEV (reference sequence). The CDR3, as DNA: TGTGCCAGCAGTCCACGACTAGCGGGAGGGCCCATGGATACGCAGTATTTT. This encodes CASSPRLAGGPMDTQYF.